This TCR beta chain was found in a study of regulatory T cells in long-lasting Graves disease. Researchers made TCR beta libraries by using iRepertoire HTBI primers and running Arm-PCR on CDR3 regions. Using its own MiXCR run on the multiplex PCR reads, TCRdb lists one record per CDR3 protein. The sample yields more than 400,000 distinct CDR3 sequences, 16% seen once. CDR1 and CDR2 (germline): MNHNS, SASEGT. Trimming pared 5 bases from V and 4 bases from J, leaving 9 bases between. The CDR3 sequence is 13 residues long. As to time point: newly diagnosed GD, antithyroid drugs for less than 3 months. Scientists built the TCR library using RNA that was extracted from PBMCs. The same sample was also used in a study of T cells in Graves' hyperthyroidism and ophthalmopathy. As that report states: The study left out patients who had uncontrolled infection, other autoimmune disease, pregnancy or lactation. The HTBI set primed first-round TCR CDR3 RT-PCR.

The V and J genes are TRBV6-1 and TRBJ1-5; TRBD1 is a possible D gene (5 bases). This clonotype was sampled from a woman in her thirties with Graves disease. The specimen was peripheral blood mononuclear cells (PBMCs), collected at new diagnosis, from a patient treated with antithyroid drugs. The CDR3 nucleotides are TGTGCCAGCAGTCAACAGGAGAATCAGCCCCAGCATTTT. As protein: CASSQQENQPQHF.